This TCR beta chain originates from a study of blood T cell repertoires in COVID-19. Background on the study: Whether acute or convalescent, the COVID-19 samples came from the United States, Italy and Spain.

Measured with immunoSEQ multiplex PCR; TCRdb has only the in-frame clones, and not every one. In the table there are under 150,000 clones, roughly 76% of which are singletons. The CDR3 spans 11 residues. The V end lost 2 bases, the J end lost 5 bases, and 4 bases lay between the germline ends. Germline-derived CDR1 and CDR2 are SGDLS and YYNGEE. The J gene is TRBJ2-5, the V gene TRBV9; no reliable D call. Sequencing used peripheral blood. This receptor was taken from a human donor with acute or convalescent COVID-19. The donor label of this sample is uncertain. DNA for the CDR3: TGTGCCAGCAGCGTGGAGGAGACCCAGTACTTC. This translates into CASSVEETQYF.